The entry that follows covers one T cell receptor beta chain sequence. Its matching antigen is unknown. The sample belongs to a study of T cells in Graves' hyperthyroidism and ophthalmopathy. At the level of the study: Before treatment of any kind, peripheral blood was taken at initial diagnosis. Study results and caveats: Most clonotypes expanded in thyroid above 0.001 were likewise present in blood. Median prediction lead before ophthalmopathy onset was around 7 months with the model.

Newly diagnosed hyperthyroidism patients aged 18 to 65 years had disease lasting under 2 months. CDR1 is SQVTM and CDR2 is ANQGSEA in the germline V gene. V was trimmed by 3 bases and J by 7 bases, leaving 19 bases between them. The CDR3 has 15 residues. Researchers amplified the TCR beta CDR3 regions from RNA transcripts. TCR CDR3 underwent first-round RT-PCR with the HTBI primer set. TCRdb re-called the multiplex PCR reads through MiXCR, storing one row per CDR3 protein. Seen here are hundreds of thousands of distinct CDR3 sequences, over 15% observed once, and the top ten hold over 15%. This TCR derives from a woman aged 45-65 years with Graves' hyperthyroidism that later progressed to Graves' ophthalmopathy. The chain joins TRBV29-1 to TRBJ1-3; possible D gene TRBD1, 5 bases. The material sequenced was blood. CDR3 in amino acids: CSVEQRIARGNTIYF. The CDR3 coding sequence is TGCAGCGTTGAGCAGCGCATCGCACGGGGGAACACCATATATTTT.